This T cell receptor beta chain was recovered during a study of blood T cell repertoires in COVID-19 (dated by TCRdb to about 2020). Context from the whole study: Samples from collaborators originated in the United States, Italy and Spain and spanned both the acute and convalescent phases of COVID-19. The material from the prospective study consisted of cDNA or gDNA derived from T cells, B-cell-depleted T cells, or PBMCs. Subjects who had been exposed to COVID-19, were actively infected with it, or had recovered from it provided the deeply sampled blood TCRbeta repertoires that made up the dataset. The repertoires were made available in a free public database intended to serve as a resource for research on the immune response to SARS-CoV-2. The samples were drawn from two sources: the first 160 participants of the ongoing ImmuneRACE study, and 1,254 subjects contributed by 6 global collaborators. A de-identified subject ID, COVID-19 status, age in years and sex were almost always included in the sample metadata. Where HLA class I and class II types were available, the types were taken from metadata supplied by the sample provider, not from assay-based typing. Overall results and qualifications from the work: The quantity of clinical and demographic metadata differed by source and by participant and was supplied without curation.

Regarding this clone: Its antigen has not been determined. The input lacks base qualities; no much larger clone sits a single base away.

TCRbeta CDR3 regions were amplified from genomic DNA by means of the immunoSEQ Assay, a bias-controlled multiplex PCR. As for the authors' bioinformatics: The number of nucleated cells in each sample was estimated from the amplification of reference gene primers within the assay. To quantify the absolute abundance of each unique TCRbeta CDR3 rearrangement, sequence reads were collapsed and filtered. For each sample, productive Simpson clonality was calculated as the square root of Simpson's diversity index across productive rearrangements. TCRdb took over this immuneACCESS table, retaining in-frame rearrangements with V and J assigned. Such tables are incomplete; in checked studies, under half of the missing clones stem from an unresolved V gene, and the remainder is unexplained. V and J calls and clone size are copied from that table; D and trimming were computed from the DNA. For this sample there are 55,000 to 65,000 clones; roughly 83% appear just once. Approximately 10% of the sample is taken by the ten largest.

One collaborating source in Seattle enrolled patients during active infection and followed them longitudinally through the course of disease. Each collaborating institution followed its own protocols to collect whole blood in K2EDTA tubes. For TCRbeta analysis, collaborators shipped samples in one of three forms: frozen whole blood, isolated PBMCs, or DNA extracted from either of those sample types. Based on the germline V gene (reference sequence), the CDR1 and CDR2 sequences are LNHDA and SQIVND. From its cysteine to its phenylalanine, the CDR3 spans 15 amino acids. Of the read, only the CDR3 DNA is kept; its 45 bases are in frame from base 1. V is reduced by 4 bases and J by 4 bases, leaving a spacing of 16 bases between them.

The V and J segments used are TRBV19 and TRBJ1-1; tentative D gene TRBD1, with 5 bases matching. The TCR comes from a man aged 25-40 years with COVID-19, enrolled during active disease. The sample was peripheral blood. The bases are TGTGCCAGTAGTAGGGGGGGGGAAAGGTTCACTGAAGCTTTCTTT. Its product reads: CASSRGGERFTEAFF.